This T cell receptor (beta chain) was identified during a study of Graves' ophthalmopathy and Graves' hyperthyroidism. The length of the CDR3 is 16 residues. Germline V gene sequence: CDR1 WSHSY, CDR2 SAAADI. V was clipped by 4 bases and J by 2 bases; unmatched bases: 5. RNA served as the template for amplifying TCR beta CDR3 regions. In the first round, RT-PCR was carried out with HTBI primers, and a multiplex PCR formed the second round. TCRdb analysed the multiplex PCR reads with MiXCR anew, one entry per CDR3 protein. The repertoire holds around 660,000 distinct CDR3 sequences, with roughly two fifths as singletons. Disease in donors with ophthalmopathy had moderate-to-severe activity, CAS ≥3, NOSPECS ≥4 and under 3 months' duration.

This chain joins TRBV10-2 and TRBJ2-5; 12 bases are a match to TRBD2. The sequencing sample was made of peripheral blood. The sequence was obtained from an adult man with Graves' ophthalmopathy. CDR3 protein: CASSVASGGVQETQYF. CDR3 nucleotide sequence: TGCGCCAGCAGTGTGGCTAGCGGGGGGGTTCAAGAGACCCAGTACTTC.